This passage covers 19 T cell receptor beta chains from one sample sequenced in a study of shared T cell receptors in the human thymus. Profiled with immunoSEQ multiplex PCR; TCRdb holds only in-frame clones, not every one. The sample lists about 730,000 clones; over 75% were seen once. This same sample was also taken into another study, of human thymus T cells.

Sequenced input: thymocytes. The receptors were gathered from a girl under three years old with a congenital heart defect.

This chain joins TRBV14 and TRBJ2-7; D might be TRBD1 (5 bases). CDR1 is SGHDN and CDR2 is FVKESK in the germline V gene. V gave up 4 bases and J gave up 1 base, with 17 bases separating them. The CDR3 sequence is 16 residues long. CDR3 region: CASSPMGQGASYEQYF. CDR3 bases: TGTGCCAGCAGCCCAATGGGCCAAGGGGCATCCTACGAGCAGTACTTC.

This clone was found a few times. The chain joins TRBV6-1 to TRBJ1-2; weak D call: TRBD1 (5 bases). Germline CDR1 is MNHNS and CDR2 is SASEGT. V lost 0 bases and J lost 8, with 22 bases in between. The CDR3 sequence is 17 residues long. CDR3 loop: CASSEAIEGRALRGYTF. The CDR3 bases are TGTGCCAGCAGTGAAGCGATAGAAGGCAGGGCCCTAAGGGGCTACACCTTC.

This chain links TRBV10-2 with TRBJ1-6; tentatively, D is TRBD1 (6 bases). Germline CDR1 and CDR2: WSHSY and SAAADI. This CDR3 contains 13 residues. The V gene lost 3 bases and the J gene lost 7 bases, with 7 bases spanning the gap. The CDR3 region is CASSDRGNSPLHF. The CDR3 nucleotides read TGCGCCAGCAGTGACAGGGGAAATTCACCCCTCCACTTT.

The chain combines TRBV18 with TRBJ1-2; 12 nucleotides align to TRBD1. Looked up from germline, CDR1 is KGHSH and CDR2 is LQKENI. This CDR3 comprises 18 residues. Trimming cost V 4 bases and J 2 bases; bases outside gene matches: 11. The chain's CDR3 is CASSHIRGQGAMNYGYTF. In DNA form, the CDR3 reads TGTGCCAGCTCACACATAAGGGGACAGGGGGCGATGAACTATGGCTACACCTTC.

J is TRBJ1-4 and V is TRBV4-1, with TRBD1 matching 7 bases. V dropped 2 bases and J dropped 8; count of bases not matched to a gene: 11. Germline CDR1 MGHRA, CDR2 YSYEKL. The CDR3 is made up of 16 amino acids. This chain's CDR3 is CASSQLMDRRREKLFF. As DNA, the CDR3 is TGCGCCAGCAGCCAACTTATGGACAGGAGGCGAGAAAAACTGTTTTTT.

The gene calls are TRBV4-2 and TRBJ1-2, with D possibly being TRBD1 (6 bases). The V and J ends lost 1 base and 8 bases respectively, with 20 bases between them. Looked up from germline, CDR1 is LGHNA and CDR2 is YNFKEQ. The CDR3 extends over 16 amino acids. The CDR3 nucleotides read TGTGCCAGCAGCCAAGTCTGTTTCCGGGGGGCAGGAGGCTACACCTTC. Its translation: CASSQVCFRGAGGYTF.

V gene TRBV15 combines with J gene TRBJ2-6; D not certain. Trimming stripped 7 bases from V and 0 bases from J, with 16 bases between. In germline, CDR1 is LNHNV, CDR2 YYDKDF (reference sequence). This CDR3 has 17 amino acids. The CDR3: CATTRLGQSSGANVLTF. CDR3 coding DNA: TGTGCCACCACCCGGCTGGGCCAGAGCTCTGGGGCCAACGTCCTGACTTTC.

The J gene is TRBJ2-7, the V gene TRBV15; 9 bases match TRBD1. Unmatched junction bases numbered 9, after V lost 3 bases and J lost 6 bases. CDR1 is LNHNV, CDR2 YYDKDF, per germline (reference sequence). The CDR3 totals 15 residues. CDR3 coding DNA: TGTGCCACCAGCAGTCACCGGGACAGGGCCCGCGAGCAGTACTTC. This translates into CATSSHRDRAREQYF.

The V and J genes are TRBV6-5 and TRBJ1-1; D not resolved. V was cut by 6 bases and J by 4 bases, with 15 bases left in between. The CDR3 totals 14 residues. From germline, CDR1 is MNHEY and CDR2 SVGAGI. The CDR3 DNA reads TGTGCCAGCAGCCGCCTACGCGGGAGCACTGAAGCTTTCTTT. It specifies CASSRLRGSTEAFF.

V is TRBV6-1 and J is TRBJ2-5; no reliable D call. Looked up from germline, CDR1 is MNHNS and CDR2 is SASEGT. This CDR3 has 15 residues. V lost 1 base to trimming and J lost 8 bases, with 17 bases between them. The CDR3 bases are TGTGCCAGCAGTGAAGGTACTACTACCAAGAGAACCCAGTACTTC. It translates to CASSEGTTTKRTQYF.

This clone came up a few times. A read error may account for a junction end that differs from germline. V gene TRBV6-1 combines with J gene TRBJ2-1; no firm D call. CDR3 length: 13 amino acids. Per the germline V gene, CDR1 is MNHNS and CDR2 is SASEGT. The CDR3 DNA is TGTGCCAGCAGTGAAGGCCCCTATAATGAGCAGTTCTTC. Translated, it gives CASSEGPYNEQFF.

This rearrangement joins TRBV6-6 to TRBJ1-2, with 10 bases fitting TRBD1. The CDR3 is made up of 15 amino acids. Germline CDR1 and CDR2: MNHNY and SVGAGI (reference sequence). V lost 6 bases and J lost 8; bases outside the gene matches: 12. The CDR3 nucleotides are TGTGCCAGCAGAGATATCGGGACAGGGGCGGACGGCTACACCTTC. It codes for CASRDIGTGADGYTF.

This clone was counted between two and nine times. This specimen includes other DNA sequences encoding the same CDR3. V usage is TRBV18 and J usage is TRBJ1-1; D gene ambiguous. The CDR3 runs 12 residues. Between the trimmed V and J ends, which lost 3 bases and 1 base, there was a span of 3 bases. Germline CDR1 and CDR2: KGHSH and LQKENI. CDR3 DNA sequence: TGTGCCAGCTCACCCCGGAACACTGAAGCTTTCTTT. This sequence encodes CASSPRNTEAFF.

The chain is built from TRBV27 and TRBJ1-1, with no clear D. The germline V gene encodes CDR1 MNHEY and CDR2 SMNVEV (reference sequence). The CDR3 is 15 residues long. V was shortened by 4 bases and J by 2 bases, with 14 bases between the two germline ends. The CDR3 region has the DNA TGTGCCAGCAGTTCTCTAAATAAGACTAACACTGAAGCTTTCTTT. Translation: CASSSLNKTNTEAFF.

CDR3 protein: CASSLSPRGAVYGYTF. CDR3 nucleotides: TGTGCCAGCAGCCTCTCCCCCAGGGGAGCCGTCTATGGCTACACCTTC. The chain uses TRBV7-2 and TRBJ1-2; maybe TRBD1 (6 bases). Germline lookup yields CDR1 SGHTA and CDR2 FQGNSA. The V end was cut by 5 bases, the J end by 4 bases, with 20 bases between. The CDR3 spans 16 residues.

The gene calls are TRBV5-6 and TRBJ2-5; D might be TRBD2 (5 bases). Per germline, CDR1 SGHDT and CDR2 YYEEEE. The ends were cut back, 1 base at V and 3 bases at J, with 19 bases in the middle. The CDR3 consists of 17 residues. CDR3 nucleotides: TGTGCCAGCAGCTTGCGGTGGGCCGGGGAAAATGAAGAGACCCAGTACTTC. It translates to CASSLRWAGENEETQYF.

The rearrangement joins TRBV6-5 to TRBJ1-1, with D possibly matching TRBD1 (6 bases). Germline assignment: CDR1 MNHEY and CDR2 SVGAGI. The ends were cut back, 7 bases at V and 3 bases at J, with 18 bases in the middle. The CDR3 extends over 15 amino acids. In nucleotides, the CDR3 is TGTGCCAGCACTAGACAGGTTCCCGGGGACACTGAAGCTTTCTTT. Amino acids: CASTRQVPGDTEAFF.

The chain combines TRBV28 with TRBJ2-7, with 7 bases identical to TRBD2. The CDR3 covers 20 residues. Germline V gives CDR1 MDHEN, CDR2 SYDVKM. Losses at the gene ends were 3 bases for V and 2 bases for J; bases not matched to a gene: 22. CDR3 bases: TGTGCCAGCAGTTTGATTACCTCCGGGACTACCGTCACCGGCGCCTACGAGCAGTACTTC. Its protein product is CASSLITSGTTVTGAYEQYF.

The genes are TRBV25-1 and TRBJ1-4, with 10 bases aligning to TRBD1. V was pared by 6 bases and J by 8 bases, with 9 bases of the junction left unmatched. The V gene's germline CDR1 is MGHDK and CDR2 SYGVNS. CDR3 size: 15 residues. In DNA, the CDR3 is TGTGCCAGCAGACCCAAGACAGGGGGCGGGGAAAAACTGTTTTTT. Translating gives CASRPKTGGGEKLFF.